This passage covers 10 T cell receptor beta chains from one sample sequenced in a study of blood T cell repertoires in COVID-19. Profiled with immunoSEQ multiplex PCR; TCRdb holds only in-frame clones, not every one. The table includes under 250,000 clones, approximately 91% detected once. Sequenced: peripheral blood. The receptor set was obtained from a woman aged 55-69 years with acute or convalescent COVID-19.

The gene calls are TRBV30 and TRBJ1-6, with 7 bases lining up with TRBD1. The CDR3 spans 14 residues. The V gene's germline CDR1 is GTSNPN and CDR2 SVGIG (reference sequence). Trimming removed 6 bases from V and 7 bases from J; junction bases left unmatched: 9. The CDR3 reads CACGTGARNSPLHF. CDR3 bases: TGTGCCTGCGGTACAGGGGCACGGAATTCACCCCTCCACTTT.

The rearrangement joins TRBV19 to TRBJ2-3; TRBD1 is a possible D gene (5 bases). Germline V gives CDR1 LNHDA, CDR2 SQIVND (reference sequence). The CDR3 consists of 13 residues. Trimming cost V 8 bases and J 7 bases, with 16 bases left between them. The CDR3 loop is CASLGHPSYTQYF. The CDR3 DNA reads TGTGCCAGTCTCGGACATCCCTCGTATACGCAGTATTTT.

This sequence joins TRBV7-9 and TRBJ1-6; D unclear. V lost 3 bases to trimming and J lost 5 bases, with 11 bases between them. The CDR3 loop spans 15 amino acids. The germline V gene encodes CDR1 SEHNR and CDR2 FQNEAQ (reference sequence). CDR3 protein: CASSLVASHNSPLHF. DNA of the CDR3: TGTGCCAGCAGCTTGGTGGCAAGTCATAATTCACCCCTCCACTTT.

This clone is a singleton in its sample. This chain connects TRBV25-1 to TRBJ1-2; D ambiguous. V lost 3 bases and J lost 4, with 3 bases in between. Germline V gene sequence: CDR1 MGHDK, CDR2 SYGVNS. The CDR3 is 11 amino acids. In DNA form, the CDR3 reads TGTGCCAGCAGTGAGAGCTATGGCTACACCTTC. This gives the protein CASSESYGYTF.

V is TRBV3-1 (or the pseudogene TRBV3-2) and J is TRBJ2-1, with a tentative D call TRBD2 (6 bases). Trimming left V 0 bases short and J 2 bases short, with 8 bases between. CDR3 length equals 15 residues. CDR1 LGHDT and CDR2 YNNKEL come from the germline V gene (reference sequence). The CDR3 sequence: CASSQELAPYNEQFF. Here the CDR3 DNA reads TGTGCCAGCAGCCAAGAACTAGCCCCCTACAATGAGCAGTTCTTC.

Only one count was recorded for this clone. The J gene is TRBJ2-7, the V gene TRBV7-6; TRBD2 is a possible D gene (5 bases). The germline gives CDR1 SGHVS, CDR2 FNYEAQ. The CDR3 has 13 amino acids. Trimming took off 0 bases at V and 3 bases at J, with 6 bases between the two ends. The CDR3 region has the DNA TGTGCCAGCAGCTTAGCTAGCGACTACGAGCAGTACTTC. It translates to CASSLASDYEQYF.

The table lists this clone with a count of one. This rearrangement joins TRBV14 to TRBJ2-2, with 10 bases fitting TRBD2. Per the germline V gene, CDR1 is SGHDN and CDR2 is FVKESK. V was clipped by 6 bases and J by 6 bases; unmatched bases: 4. This CDR3 comprises 14 residues. The CDR3 bases are TGTGCCAGCAGGTCCGGGACTAGCGCCGGGGAGCTGTTTTTT. Protein product: CASRSGTSAGELFF. The variable domain in full, completed from reference TRBV14 and TRBJ2-2, reads EAGVTQFPSHSVIEKGQTVTLRCDPISGHDNLYWYRRVMGKEIKFLLHFVKESKQDESGMPNNRFLAERTGGTYSTLKVQPAELEDSGVYFCASRSGTSAGELFFGEGSRLTVL.

This chain links TRBV6-5 with TRBJ1-2; tentatively, D is TRBD1 (5 bases). The V and J ends lost 4 bases and 4 bases respectively, with 19 bases between them. This CDR3 has 16 amino acids. CDR1 and CDR2 from the germline V gene are MNHEY and SVGAGI. CDR3 sequence: CASSSLQGAWGYGYTF. Written as DNA, the CDR3 is TGTGCCAGCAGTTCCCTTCAGGGTGCTTGGGGCTATGGCTACACCTTC.

This clone was detected only once. The V call is TRBV7-9, the J call TRBJ1-4; 7 bases fit TRBD1. Germline lookup yields CDR1 SEHNR and CDR2 FQNEAQ (reference sequence). The CDR3 is made up of 15 amino acids. With 5 bases clipped from V and 3 bases from J, the junction kept 6 bases outside the gene matches. CDR3: CASSLTGLANEKLFF. In nucleotides, the CDR3 is TGTGCCAGCAGCCTGACAGGGCTGGCTAATGAAAAACTGTTTTTT.

In its sample, this clone was seen a few times. Other DNA sequences in this specimen translate into the identical CDR3. This sequence joins TRBV19 and TRBJ2-7; D perhaps matches TRBD2 (5 bases). The V gene's germline CDR1 is LNHDA and CDR2 SQIVND (reference sequence). The CDR3 is made up of 15 amino acids. Trimming took off 0 bases at V and 0 bases at J, with 9 bases between the two ends. CDR3 in amino acids: CASSIDQGSSYEQYF. CDR3 sequence (DNA): TGTGCCAGTAGTATAGATCAAGGGAGCTCCTACGAGCAGTACTTC.